These T cell receptor beta chains were read from a single sample in a study of cytomegalovirus exposure and HLA in healthy donors. Profiling relied on immunoSEQ multiplex PCR, and the TCRdb table lists in-frame clones only, not all of them. The sample gives 150,000 to 200,000 clones, roughly 80% of which show up once; 2.4% is in the top ten. The source material was PBMCs. The receptors stem from a male donor in good health and CMV-seronegative. The CDR3 runs from the conserved cysteine through the conserved F or W. D genes are given only for firm matches. Where a row states a size, it is once, few, many or the class of an expanded clone; other rows omit it.

D gene | J gene | clone size | V gene | CDR3 DNA | CDR3 protein
TRBD1 | TRBJ2-3 | . | TRBV5-1 | TGCGCCAGCAGCCCACGGACAGGGCCAGATACGCAGTATTTT | CASSPRTGPDTQYF
TRBD2 | TRBJ2-5 | once | TRBV7-8 | TGTGCCAGCAGCCCGAAACTAGCGGGGTTTCAAGAGACCCAGTACTTC | CASSPKLAGFQETQYF
TRBD1 | TRBJ1-2 | . | TRBV7-9 | TGTGCCAGCACCCAAGGACAGGGATGTGGCTACACCTTC | CASTQGQGCGYTF
. | TRBJ1-1 | . | TRBV29-1 | TGCAGCGTTGTCGCCCGGAGGGCTGGTAACTATGAAGCTTTCTTT | CSVVARRAGNYEAFF
. | TRBJ2-7 | . | TRBV9 | TGTGCCAGCAGCGTGGGGGGAAATGTTTACGAGCAGTACTTC | CASSVGGNVYEQYF
TRBD1 | TRBJ1-2 | . | TRBV4-2 | TGTGCCAGCAGCCAAGCGGGACAGGGCTATGGCTACCCCTTC | CASSQAGQGYGYPF
TRBD1 | TRBJ2-7 | once | TRBV5-3 | TGTGCCAGAAGCTTGGGACAGGGCGTCGAGTACGAGCAGTACTTC | CARSLGQGVEYEQYF
TRBD1 | TRBJ2-7 | . | TRBV27 | TGTGCCAGCAGTACCCATCAGGACAGGGCTCTCACCTACGAGCAGTACTTC | CASSTHQDRALTYEQYF
TRBD1 | TRBJ1-1 | . | TRBV7-9 | TGTGCCAGCAGTACCGAACGACAGGGGGGGAACACTGAAGCTTTCTTT | CASSTERQGGNTEAFF
. | TRBJ2-5 | . | TRBV7-3 | TGTGCCAGCAGCGCGGTGTCCCAAGAGACCCAGTACTTC | CASSAVSQETQYF
. | TRBJ2-1 | . | TRBV6-1 | TGTGCCAGCAGTAGGGGCGGGCAGTTCTTC | CASSRGGQFF
. | TRBJ2-7 | . | TRBV4-1 | TGCGCCAGCAGCCAATTATGGCCAGGGGCGGACTACGAGCAGTACTTC | CASSQLWPGADYEQYF
. | TRBJ1-2 | . | TRBV7-2 | TGTGCCAGCAGCCTCCAGGGCTACACCTTC | CASSLQGYTF
TRBD2 | TRBJ2-1 | . | TRBV5-6 | TGTGCCAGCAGCCTGGGACTAGCGGGAGGCAATGAGCAGTTCTTC | CASSLGLAGGNEQFF
. | TRBJ1-1 | . | TRBV7-6 | TGTGCCAGCAGCTTAGGCCCCAATCTACCCCTCTCGGTGACTGAAGCTTTCTTT | CASSLGPNLPLSVTEAFF